Listed below are T cell receptor beta chains from one sample, sequenced in a study of blood T cells in healthy people across ages. TCRdb redid the calling of the 5' RACE reads with MiXCR, one entry per CDR3 protein. The sample consists of fewer than 750,000 distinct CDR3 sequences, roughly 48% of them appearing once. The sequenced material came from blood. The receptor set was obtained from a man at least 80 years old in good health. CDR3s include the opening cysteine and the closing phenylalanine or tryptophan. Each record gives: CDR3 protein, CDR3 DNA, J gene, clone size, V gene, D gene. D genes are given only for firm matches. Clone size is given for some rows only: seen once, a few or many times, or a class if the clone is expanded.

cdr3_aa: CASSPRGQKGDNSPLHF
cdr3_nt: TGTGCCAGCAGCCCTCGGGGACAGAAAGGCGATAATTCACCCCTCCACTTT
j_call: TRBJ1-6
clone_size: few
v_call: TRBV6-6
d_call: TRBD1

cdr3_aa: CASSPNRENANEKLFF
cdr3_nt: TGTGCCAGCTCACCCAACAGGGAGAATGCTAATGAAAAACTGTTTTTT
j_call: TRBJ1-4
clone_size: NA
v_call: TRBV18
d_call: NA

cdr3_aa: CATSAGGRNEQFF
cdr3_nt: TGTGCCACCAGTGCTGGGGGCCGGAATGAGCAGTTCTTC
j_call: TRBJ2-1
clone_size: NA
v_call: TRBV24-1
d_call: NA

cdr3_aa: CSASKGNEKLFF
cdr3_nt: TGCAGTGCTAGCAAAGGGAATGAAAAACTGTTTTTT
j_call: TRBJ1-4
clone_size: few
v_call: TRBV20-1
d_call: NA

cdr3_aa: CASSDGLTGNEQYF
cdr3_nt: TGTGCCAGCTCAGACGGGTTAACGGGGAATGAGCAGTACTTC
j_call: TRBJ2-5
clone_size: NA
v_call: TRBV18
d_call: NA

cdr3_aa: CATSRGEGTDTQYF
cdr3_nt: TGTGCCACCAGTCGGGGGGAGGGCACAGATACGCAGTATTTT
j_call: TRBJ2-3
clone_size: NA
v_call: TRBV24-1
d_call: TRBD2

cdr3_aa: CASRHGTGGKRGSYNEQFF
cdr3_nt: TGTGCCAGCAGGCACGGAACAGGAGGGAAACGGGGCTCCTACAATGAGCAGTTCTTC
j_call: TRBJ2-1
clone_size: NA
v_call: TRBV7-2
d_call: NA

cdr3_aa: CASSKGLAGTGELFF
cdr3_nt: TGTGCCAGCAGCAAAGGACTAGCGGGGACCGGGGAGCTGTTTTTT
j_call: TRBJ2-2
clone_size: NA
v_call: TRBV7-2
d_call: TRBD2

cdr3_aa: CASRPGGGELFF
cdr3_nt: TGTGCCAGCAGGCCCGGGGGCGGGGAGCTGTTTTTT
j_call: TRBJ2-2
clone_size: once
v_call: TRBV6-6
d_call: NA

cdr3_aa: CSARDSSGRAEKDTQYF
cdr3_nt: TGCAGTGCTAGAGATTCTAGCGGGAGGGCCGAAAAAGATACGCAGTATTTT
j_call: TRBJ2-3
clone_size: NA
v_call: TRBV20-1
d_call: TRBD2

cdr3_aa: CATLASDRYSNQPQHF
cdr3_nt: TGTGCCACCCTAGCCTCGGACAGATATAGCAATCAGCCCCAGCATTTT
j_call: TRBJ1-5
clone_size: NA
v_call: TRBV6-6
d_call: NA

cdr3_aa: CASSFSTQVTGELFF
cdr3_nt: TGTGCCAGCAGCTTCTCTACTCAGGTCACCGGGGAGCTGTTTTTT
j_call: TRBJ2-2
clone_size: NA
v_call: TRBV7-9
d_call: NA

cdr3_aa: CASSDWPQLGQFF
cdr3_nt: TGTGCCAGCAGTGATTGGCCCCAATTAGGGCAGTTCTTC
j_call: TRBJ2-1
clone_size: NA
v_call: TRBV2
d_call: NA

cdr3_aa: CAISDPAGGNYEQYF
cdr3_nt: TGTGCCATCAGTGACCCGGCGGGGGGCAACTACGAGCAGTACTTC
j_call: TRBJ2-7
clone_size: few
v_call: TRBV10-3
d_call: TRBD2

cdr3_aa: CASSYASLGDTQYF
cdr3_nt: TGTGCCAGCAGTTACGCTTCCTTGGGAGATACGCAGTATTTT
j_call: TRBJ2-3
clone_size: few
v_call: TRBV6-5
d_call: NA

cdr3_aa: CASSLATGTRGYTF
cdr3_nt: TGCGCCAGCAGCTTGGCGACAGGCACTCGTGGCTACACCTTC
j_call: TRBJ1-2
clone_size: NA
v_call: TRBV5-1
d_call: NA

cdr3_aa: CSARASSGGGAFF
cdr3_nt: TGCAGTGCTAGAGCCAGTTCCGGGGGGGGAGCTTTCTTT
j_call: TRBJ1-1
clone_size: NA
v_call: TRBV20-1
d_call: NA

cdr3_aa: CASSLRTSGGGETQYF
cdr3_nt: TGCGCCAGCAGCTTACGGACTAGCGGGGGAGGAGAGACCCAGTACTTC
j_call: TRBJ2-5
clone_size: NA
v_call: TRBV5-1
d_call: TRBD2

cdr3_aa: CASSPGRRQFF
cdr3_nt: TGTGCCAGCAGCCCAGGGAGACGGCAGTTCTTC
j_call: TRBJ2-1
clone_size: NA
v_call: TRBV28
d_call: NA

cdr3_aa: CASSLRGGRAHNEQFF
cdr3_nt: TGTGCCAGCAGCTTAAGGGGAGGGAGGGCGCACAATGAGCAGTTCTTC
j_call: TRBJ2-1
clone_size: NA
v_call: TRBV7-9
d_call: TRBD2

cdr3_aa: CSFSDQSSYNEQFF
cdr3_nt: TGCAGTTTCTCTGACCAGAGCTCCTACAATGAGCAGTTCTTC
j_call: TRBJ2-1
clone_size: NA
v_call: TRBV20-1
d_call: NA

cdr3_aa: CASSFRTSGSIAQYF
cdr3_nt: TGTGCCAGCAGCTTCAGGACTAGCGGGAGCATAGCGCAGTACTTC
j_call: TRBJ2-5
clone_size: NA
v_call: TRBV7-2
d_call: TRBD2

cdr3_aa: CASSQRTSWDYEQYF
cdr3_nt: TGCGCCAGCAGCCAACGGACTAGCTGGGACTACGAGCAGTACTTC
j_call: TRBJ2-7
clone_size: NA
v_call: TRBV4-1
d_call: TRBD2

cdr3_aa: CSAARGGYNEQFF
cdr3_nt: TGCAGTGCGGCGCGGGGGGGGTACAATGAGCAGTTCTTC
j_call: TRBJ2-1
clone_size: NA
v_call: TRBV20-1
d_call: TRBD2

cdr3_aa: CAINESTGGTDTQYF
cdr3_nt: TGTGCCATCAATGAGTCGACAGGGGGCACAGATACGCAGTATTTT
j_call: TRBJ2-3
clone_size: once
v_call: TRBV10-3
d_call: TRBD1

cdr3_aa: CASRSGLADYNEQFF
cdr3_nt: TGTGCCAGCAGATCGGGACTAGCGGACTACAATGAGCAGTTCTTC
j_call: TRBJ2-1
clone_size: NA
v_call: TRBV28
d_call: TRBD2

cdr3_aa: CASSPIGGRETQYF
cdr3_nt: TGTGCCAGCAGCCCAATCGGGGGGAGAGAGACCCAGTACTTC
j_call: TRBJ2-5
clone_size: NA
v_call: TRBV11-1
d_call: TRBD2

cdr3_aa: CASSPGLNYGYTF
cdr3_nt: TGTGCCAGCAGCCCCGGACTAAACTATGGCTACACCTTC
j_call: TRBJ1-2
clone_size: many
v_call: TRBV7-9
d_call: NA

cdr3_aa: CASSLQGGGAYEQYF
cdr3_nt: TGTGCCAGCAGCTTACAGGGCGGTGGAGCCTACGAGCAGTACTTC
j_call: TRBJ2-7
clone_size: once
v_call: TRBV7-2
d_call: NA

cdr3_aa: CASSSLTSGSSYEQYF
cdr3_nt: TGTGCCAGCAGCTCACTGACTAGCGGCAGCTCCTACGAGCAGTACTTC
j_call: TRBJ2-7
clone_size: few
v_call: TRBV11-1
d_call: TRBD2

cdr3_aa: CASSGTPRVNEQFF
cdr3_nt: TGTGCCAGCAGTGGGACTCCTAGGGTCAATGAGCAGTTCTTC
j_call: TRBJ2-1
clone_size: few
v_call: TRBV12-3/TRBV12-4
d_call: NA

cdr3_aa: CSASLQGFYEQYF
cdr3_nt: TGCAGTGCTAGCCTACAGGGCTTTTACGAGCAGTACTTC
j_call: TRBJ2-7
clone_size: few
v_call: TRBV20-1
d_call: NA

cdr3_aa: CATSSYRDKSYEQYF
cdr3_nt: TGTGCCACCAGCAGCTACCGGGACAAGTCCTACGAGCAGTACTTC
j_call: TRBJ2-7
clone_size: few
v_call: TRBV15
d_call: NA

cdr3_aa: CASSLDLESYNEQFF
cdr3_nt: TGTGCCAGCAGCTTAGATCTTGAGTCTTACAATGAGCAGTTCTTC
j_call: TRBJ2-1
clone_size: few
v_call: TRBV11-2
d_call: NA

cdr3_aa: CAISKTSTQETQYF
cdr3_nt: TGTGCCATCAGCAAGACTAGCACGCAAGAGACCCAGTACTTC
j_call: TRBJ2-5
clone_size: few
v_call: TRBV10-3
d_call: TRBD2

cdr3_aa: CASSQVVGWQYF
cdr3_nt: TGTGCCAGCAGCCAAGTCGTTGGGTGGCAGTACTTC
j_call: TRBJ2-7
clone_size: few
v_call: TRBV3-1
d_call: NA

cdr3_aa: CASSQDGEVTDTQYF
cdr3_nt: TGCGCCAGCAGCCAAGATGGAGAAGTAACAGATACGCAGTATTTT
j_call: TRBJ2-3
clone_size: once
v_call: TRBV4-3
d_call: NA

cdr3_aa: CASSTSGFGEQYF
cdr3_nt: TGCGCCAGCAGCACATCCGGGTTTGGCGAGCAGTACTTC
j_call: TRBJ2-7
clone_size: NA
v_call: TRBV5-1
d_call: NA

cdr3_aa: CASSRDLSRTYEQYF
cdr3_nt: TGTGCCAGCAGCCGAGACCTATCACGGACCTACGAGCAGTACTTC
j_call: TRBJ2-7
clone_size: NA
v_call: TRBV11-2
d_call: NA